These 23 T cell receptor beta chains were all obtained from the same sample, sequenced in a study of siplizumab effects on memory and regulatory T cells. TCRdb's table, derived via immunoSEQ multiplex PCR, lists solely in-frame clones and lacks some. The repertoire consists of about 50,000 clones, with about 90% occurring once and the leading ten covering 0.35%. The sample comprised naive CD8+ T cells sorted from blood. The receptors come from a human donor in good health.

The chain couples TRBV13 to TRBJ2-2; maybe TRBD2 (5 bases). Germline CDR1 PRHDT, CDR2 FYEKMQ (reference sequence). This CDR3 comprises 15 residues. V gave up 8 bases and J gave up 0 bases, with 13 bases separating them. CDR3 sequence reads: CASRLTYANTGELFF. The CDR3 nucleotides read TGTGCCAGCCGACTAACCTACGCGAACACCGGGGAGCTGTTTTTT.

J is TRBJ2-6 and V is TRBV21-1; the tabulated D call, TRBD1, remains unverified against the DNA. TRBV21-1 is a pseudogene locus. The CDR3 is 18 amino acids. The CDR3, as DNA: TGTGCCAGCAGCAAGACGCGCCAGGGGGAATCTGGGGCCAACGTCCTGACTTTC. Translation gives CASSKTRQGESGANVLTF.

V is TRBV19 and J is TRBJ1-2, with D tentatively TRBD1 (5 bases). The length of the CDR3 is 14 residues. Trimming took off 8 bases at V and 2 bases at J, with 15 bases between the two ends. Germline V gene data show CDR1 as LNHDA and CDR2 as SQIVND (reference sequence). CDR3 protein: CASLGESSNYGYTF. In DNA, the CDR3 is TGTGCCAGTTTAGGGGAGTCCTCCAACTATGGCTACACCTTC.

The chain employs TRBV7-9 and TRBJ1-2; D possibly corresponds to TRBD1 (6 bases). In germline, CDR1 is SEHNR, CDR2 FQNEAQ (reference sequence). The CDR3 has 15 amino acids. Trimming shortened V by 5 bases and J by 1 base, and 14 bases separated the two germline ends. CDR3 region: CASSLVDSINYGYTF. The CDR3 DNA reads as TGTGCCAGCAGCCTAGTGGACAGCATTAACTATGGCTACACCTTC.

The gene calls are TRBV6-6 and TRBJ2-2; unclear D gene. The CDR3 covers 14 residues. Trimming took 4 bases from V and 3 from J, leaving 9 bases between them. CDR1 and CDR2 (germline): MNHNY, SVGAGI (reference sequence). The CDR3 DNA is TGTGCCAGCAGTTGGGCCCGCCACACCGGGGAGCTGTTTTTT. Translation: CASSWARHTGELFF.

J is TRBJ1-1 and V is TRBV7-9; unclear D gene. This CDR3 is built from 13 residues. Germline CDR1 and CDR2: SEHNR and FQNEAQ (reference sequence). The V end was cut by 2 bases, the J end by 3 bases, with 7 bases between. In nucleotides, the CDR3 is TGTGCCAGCAGCTTACCACGGGACACTGAAGCTTTCTTT. It specifies CASSLPRDTEAFF.

The chain couples TRBV6-5 to TRBJ1-2, with 10 bases identical to TRBD1. Per the germline V gene, CDR1 is MNHEY and CDR2 is SVGAGI. V dropped 4 bases and J dropped 6; count of bases not matched to a gene: 11. The CDR3 is 16 residues long. CDR3 loop: CASSLTSTGTGDGYTF. The CDR3, as DNA: TGTGCCAGCAGTTTGACATCGACCGGGACAGGGGATGGCTACACCTTC.

This clone has a handful of counts. V is TRBV6-5 and J is TRBJ1-5, with D unclear. This CDR3 spans 12 amino acids. From germline, CDR1 is MNHEY and CDR2 SVGAGI. V was pared by 2 bases and J by 6 bases, with 5 bases between. The CDR3 here is CASSYPGQPQHF. For the CDR3, the DNA is TGTGCCAGCAGTTACCCTGGTCAGCCCCAGCATTTT.

The CDR3 DNA reads TGTGCCAGCAGCTTAGTAGGAGGGGGGAGGGACGAAAAACTGTTTTTT. It specifies CASSLVGGGRDEKLFF. The J gene is TRBJ1-4, the V gene TRBV7-8; TRBD1 is a possible D gene (6 bases). V was shortened by 1 base and J by 8 bases, with 17 bases between the two germline ends. The CDR3 loop spans 16 amino acids. Germline CDR1 is SGHVS and CDR2 is FQNEAQ.

The chain links TRBV27 to TRBJ1-1, with D perhaps matching TRBD1 (5 bases). This CDR3 is 14 amino acids long. V lost 5 bases, J lost 3 bases, and 13 bases lay in between. Germline lookup yields CDR1 MNHEY and CDR2 SMNVEV (reference sequence). The CDR3 sequence: CASSLYGGHTEAFF. Written as DNA, the CDR3 is TGTGCCAGCAGTCTCTATGGGGGTCACACTGAAGCTTTCTTT.

The chain combines TRBV2 with TRBJ1-3, with D hard to call. Germline V gene data show CDR1 as SNHLY and CDR2 as FYNNEI. This CDR3 is 17 amino acids long. Trimming shortened V by 7 bases and J by 3 bases, and 22 bases separated the two germline ends. The CDR3 is CASKDRQANPGGNTIYF. Written as DNA, the CDR3 is TGTGCCAGCAAAGACCGTCAGGCCAACCCGGGTGGAAACACCATATATTTT.

V gene TRBV27 combines with J gene TRBJ2-3; 7 bases map to TRBD1. Germline V gene lookup returns CDR1 MNHEY and CDR2 SMNVEV (reference sequence). Trimming cost V 4 bases and J 5 bases; bases outside gene matches: 9. This CDR3 spans 15 amino acids. The CDR3 region is CASSYQGQYQDTQYF. CDR3 DNA sequence: TGTGCCAGCAGTTACCAGGGACAGTACCAAGATACGCAGTATTTT.

In its sample, this clone was seen a few times. Other DNA sequences within the sample encode an identical CDR3. This chain joins TRBV27 and TRBJ1-1; D possibly corresponds to TRBD1 (5 bases). The CDR3 runs 13 residues. In germline, CDR1 is MNHEY, CDR2 SMNVEV (reference sequence). V lost 3 bases and J lost 1, with 6 bases in between. The DNA for the CDR3 is TGTGCCAGCAGTTTCGGGGGGAACACTGAAGCTTTCTTT. This codes for CASSFGGNTEAFF.

The chain employs TRBV6-1 and TRBJ2-7; the D gene is possibly TRBD2 (5 bases). This CDR3 region has 11 residues. Germline CDR1 and CDR2: MNHNS and SASEGT. The germline V and J ends were trimmed by 8 bases and 4 bases, with 9 bases remaining between them. CDR3 DNA sequence: TGTGCCAGCGCCGAGGGATACGAGCAGTACTTC. The encoded protein is CASAEGYEQYF.

V and J are TRBV7-2 and TRBJ2-2; D ambiguous. Trimming removed 0 bases at V and 7 bases at J, with 6 bases between. Germline V gene data show CDR1 as SGHTA and CDR2 as FQGNSA. The CDR3 is 13 amino acids. CDR3 sequence reads: CASSLAFIGELFF. The CDR3 bases are TGTGCCAGCAGCTTAGCGTTTATCGGGGAGCTGTTTTTT.

This clone was counted only a few times. The genes are TRBV7-2 and TRBJ2-7; the D is unclear. With 1 base removed from V and 1 base from J, the gap between germline ends came to 5 bases. Germline loops: CDR1 SGHTA, CDR2 FQGNSA. The CDR3 has 13 residues. The CDR3 loop is CASSLDGSYEQYF. CDR3 sequence (DNA): TGTGCCAGCAGCTTAGACGGATCCTACGAGCAGTACTTC.

The chain is built from TRBV23-1 and TRBJ2-7; D may match TRBD1 or TRBD2 (5 bases each). TRBV23-1 is an ORF, and what it does is uncertain. Trimming took 2 bases from V and 4 from J, leaving 18 bases between them. CDR3 size: 16 residues. As DNA, the CDR3 is TGCGCCAGCAGTCAAATATTGTGCCGGGGCAGGTACGAGCAGTACTTC. Protein: CASSQILCRGRYEQYF.

V gene TRBV9 combines with J gene TRBJ1-2, with TRBD1 matching over 9 bases. Germline values: CDR1 SGDLS, CDR2 YYNGEE. The CDR3 sequence is 15 residues long. J lost 8 bases, V lost 0 bases, and 8 bases had no gene match. The DNA for the CDR3 is TGTGCCAGCAGCGTAGTTGGGACAGGGACCTCGGGCTACACCTTC. This translates into CASSVVGTGTSGYTF.

V and J are TRBV27 and TRBJ1-1; no definite D call. Deletions cut 5 bases from V and 0 bases from J, with 16 bases between. Germline loops: CDR1 MNHEY, CDR2 SMNVEV (reference sequence). This CDR3 comprises 16 residues. The CDR3 coding sequence is TGTGCCAGCAGTATTTACGGATTTTCCATGAACACTGAAGCTTTCTTT. Translated: CASSIYGFSMNTEAFF.

The chain has TRBV19 and TRBJ1-5; 7 bases fit TRBD1. V lost 2 bases to trimming and J lost 7 bases; unmatched junction nucleotides: 5. This CDR3 is 14 amino acids long. Germline CDR1 is LNHDA and CDR2 is SQIVND (reference sequence). The CDR3 coding sequence is TGTGCCAGTAGTATATGGACAGGTATGCAGCCCCAGCATTTT. Translated, it gives CASSIWTGMQPQHF.

V gene TRBV7-8 combines with J gene TRBJ1-1; D gene uncertain. Trimming stripped 10 bases from V and 1 base from J, with 10 bases between. Germline V lookup: CDR1 SGHVS, CDR2 FQNEAQ. The CDR3 consists of 12 residues. The DNA of the CDR3 is TGTGCCACCCACTTAAGGAACACTGAAGCTTTCTTT. It translates to CATHLRNTEAFF.

The genes are TRBV4-1 and TRBJ2-2; a possible D gene is TRBD2 (5 bases). CDR1 and CDR2 from the germline V gene are MGHRA and YSYEKL. This CDR3 region has 16 residues. V lost 8 bases, J lost 0 bases, and 16 bases lay in between. CDR3 in amino acids: CASSPGGGPNTGELFF. The CDR3 nucleotides are TGCGCCAGCTCCCCAGGAGGCGGCCCGAACACCGGGGAGCTGTTTTTT.

V is TRBV27 and J is TRBJ1-5, with a tentative D call TRBD1 (5 bases). Germline V gene sequence: CDR1 MNHEY, CDR2 SMNVEV (reference sequence). V dropped 4 bases and J dropped 2 bases, with 12 bases sitting between them. This CDR3 is 15 amino acids long. This CDR3 reads CASSWGGNGNQPQHF. The CDR3 coding sequence is TGTGCCAGCAGTTGGGGGGGTAACGGCAATCAGCCCCAGCATTTT.